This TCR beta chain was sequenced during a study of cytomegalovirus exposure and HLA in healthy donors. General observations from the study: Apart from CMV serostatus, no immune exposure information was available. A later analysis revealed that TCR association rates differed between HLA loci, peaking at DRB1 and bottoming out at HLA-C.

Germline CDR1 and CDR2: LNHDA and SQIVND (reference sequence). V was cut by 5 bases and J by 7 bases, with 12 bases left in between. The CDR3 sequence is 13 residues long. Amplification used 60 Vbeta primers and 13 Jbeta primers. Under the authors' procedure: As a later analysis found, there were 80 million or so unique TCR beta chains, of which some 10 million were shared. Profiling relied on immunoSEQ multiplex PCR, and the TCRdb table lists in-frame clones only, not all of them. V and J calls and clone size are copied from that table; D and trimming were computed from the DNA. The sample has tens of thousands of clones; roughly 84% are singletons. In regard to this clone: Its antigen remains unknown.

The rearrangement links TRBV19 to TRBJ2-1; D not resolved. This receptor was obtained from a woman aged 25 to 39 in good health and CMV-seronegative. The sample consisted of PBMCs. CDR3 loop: CASSLSRDNEQFF. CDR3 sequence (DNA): TGTGCCAGTAGTTTATCGAGAGATAATGAGCAGTTCTTC.